This TCR beta chain came from a study of beta chain features in type 1 diabetes. This clone was picked up a small number of times. V gave up 0 bases and J gave up 4 bases; unmatched junction bases: 9. The CDR3 loop spans 17 amino acids. Germline loops: CDR1 SGDLS, CDR2 YYNGEE. Reverse transcribing all isolated RNA meant expressed TCRB transcripts were sequenced. Sequencing was performed with immunoSEQ multiplex PCR; in TCRdb, only in-frame clones are kept and a portion is missing. This table has 900,000 or so clones, 17% appearing once. The source material was naive CD4+ T cells from blood. The source of this sequence is a woman between 18 and 30 years old in good health. The rearrangement links TRBV9 to TRBJ2-2; TRBD2 matches 7 bases. CDR3 in DNA: TGTGCCAGCAGCGTAGGCGGCGGGAGTTACGTCACCGGGGAGCTGTTTTTT. Its protein product is CASSVGGGSYVTGELFF.